The clone carrying this T cell receptor (beta chain) was seen many times. This sample is drawn from a study of T cells after yellow fever vaccination. Points from the study as a whole: Detected again after the booster were most primary-vaccination clones, at 95% to 96% CD4 and approximately 90% CD8.

MiXCR was run by TCRdb on the 5' RACE reads, yielding one entry per CDR3 protein. This repertoire shows roughly 32,000 distinct CDR3 sequences, roughly a tenth found once; its top ten account for roughly 12%. From germline, CDR1 is DFQATT and CDR2 SNEGSKA (reference sequence). This CDR3 spans 13 amino acids. Germline trimming cut 5 bases from V and 1 base from J; bases unmatched to any gene: 4. The source was PBMCs, either bulk or a sorted T-cell subset (CD4+, CD8+, memory, or dextramer-sorted; not recorded which), collected less than 16 days after the first yellow fever vaccination. This sequence joins TRBV20-1 and TRBJ1-1; TRBD1 matches 7 bases. The clonotype comes from a man younger than 35 who received the YFV17D yellow fever vaccine. The CDR3 spells CSADRVRNTEAFF. DNA for the CDR3: TGCAGTGCTGACAGGGTTCGGAACACTGAAGCTTTCTTT.